The TCR beta chain described here comes from a study of cytomegalovirus exposure and HLA in healthy donors. Study findings and constraints: Some segments of the V type, notably TRBV6-2 and TRBV6-3, were excluded as indistinguishable. The study found most TCR sequences rare, yet found some public TCRs in many donors.

Germline CDR1 and CDR2: SGHAT and FQDESV (reference sequence). This CDR3 contains 17 residues. V lost 5 bases and J lost 0; bases outside the gene matches: 9. This clone was detected only a few times. The antigen is unknown. Primers for the PCR totalled 60 Vbeta and 13 Jbeta. Per the original data handling: Roughly 11 million of the 80 million or so unique TCR beta chains counted in a later analysis were shared. The assay was immunoSEQ multiplex PCR, and TCRdb's table has in-frame clones only and misses some. The DNA gave D and trimming, while V, J and clone size come from that table. Found here are almost 200,000 clones, roughly 72% of them singletons; the top ten hold 1.5% to 2%.

The source material was PBMCs. The chain couples TRBV11-1 to TRBJ1-1, with 10 bases lining up with TRBD1. This TCR came from a man under 40 in good health and CMV-seronegative. In DNA, the CDR3 is TGTGCCAGCAGCCACGGAGGGACAGGGGAGGTGAACACTGAAGCTTTCTTT. Amino acids: CASSHGGTGEVNTEAFF.